Only one count was recorded for the clone carrying this T cell receptor (beta chain). These data belong to a study of blood T cell repertoires in COVID-19. Patients of the Seattle cohort, enrolled during active infection, were followed longitudinally. As processed by the authors: Reference gene primer amplification gave estimated nucleated cell counts. Libraries were prepared by immunoSEQ multiplex PCR; TCRdb keeps only in-frame clonotypes and omits some of them. That table supplies the V and J calls and clone size; D and trimming were determined from the DNA. The top ten clones hold roughly 4.8% of a sample with about 160,000 clones, approximately 90% of them seen once. Germline V CDR1 and CDR2: LGHNA, YNFKEQ. V was cut by 0 bases and J by 8 bases, with 13 bases left in between. This CDR3 has 14 amino acids.

The source material was peripheral blood. This TCR was sampled from a man aged 30 to 45 with COVID-19, enrolled during active disease. The chain couples TRBV4-2 to TRBJ1-2; D is perhaps TRBD1 (6 bases). The CDR3 nucleotides read TGTGCCAGCAGCCAAGACCGGGGGGCGCGGGGCTACACCTTC. Translated, it gives CASSQDRGARGYTF.